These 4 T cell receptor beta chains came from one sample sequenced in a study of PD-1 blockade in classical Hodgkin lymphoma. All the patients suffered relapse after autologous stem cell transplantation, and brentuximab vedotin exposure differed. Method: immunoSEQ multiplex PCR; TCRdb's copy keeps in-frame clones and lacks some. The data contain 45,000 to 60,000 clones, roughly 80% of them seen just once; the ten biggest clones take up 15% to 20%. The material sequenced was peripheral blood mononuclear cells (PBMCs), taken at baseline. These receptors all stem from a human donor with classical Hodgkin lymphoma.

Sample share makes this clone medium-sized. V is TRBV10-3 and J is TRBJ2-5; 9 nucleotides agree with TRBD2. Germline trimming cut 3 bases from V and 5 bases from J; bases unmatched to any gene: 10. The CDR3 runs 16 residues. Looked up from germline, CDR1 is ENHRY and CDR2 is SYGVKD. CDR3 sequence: CAISDSGLAPEETQYF. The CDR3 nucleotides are TGTGCCATCAGTGACTCGGGACTAGCCCCAGAGGAGACCCAGTACTTC.

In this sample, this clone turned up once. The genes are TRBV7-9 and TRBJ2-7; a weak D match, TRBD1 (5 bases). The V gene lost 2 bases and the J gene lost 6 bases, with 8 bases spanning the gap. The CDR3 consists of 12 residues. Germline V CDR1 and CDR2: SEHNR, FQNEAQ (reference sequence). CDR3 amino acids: CASSLQTAEQYF. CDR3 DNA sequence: TGTGCCAGCAGCTTACAGACAGCCGAGCAGTACTTC.

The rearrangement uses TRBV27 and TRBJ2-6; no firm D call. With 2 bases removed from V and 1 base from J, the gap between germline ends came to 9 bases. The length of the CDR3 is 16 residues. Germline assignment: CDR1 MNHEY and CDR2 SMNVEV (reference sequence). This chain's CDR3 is CASSLRQTSGANVLTF. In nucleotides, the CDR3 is TGTGCCAGCAGTTTAAGGCAGACGTCTGGGGCCAACGTCCTGACTTTC.

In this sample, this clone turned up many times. The CDR3 nucleotides read TGTGCCAGCAGTTTGAGGTCGGGCGGGGGGACTGAAGCTTTCTTT. Amino acid sequence: CASSLRSGGGTEAFF. The chain links TRBV27 to TRBJ1-1; TRBD1 might be the D (5 bases). CDR3 size: 15 residues. CDR1 and CDR2 (germline): MNHEY, SMNVEV (reference sequence). V shed 3 bases and J shed 5 bases, with 16 bases lying between them.